This record looks at one T cell receptor (beta chain) sequence and its context. As processed by the authors: By means of reference gene primer amplification, nucleated cell counts were estimated. Here immunoSEQ multiplex PCR was the method, and the copy in TCRdb shows in-frame clones only, minus some. The V and J calls and clone size were taken over from that table, and D and trimming were inferred from the DNA. The sample consists of over 100,000 clones, about 89% of them appearing once. The CDR3 spans 14 residues. Trimming removed 4 bases at V and 1 base at J, with 10 bases between. The germline CDR1 and CDR2 sequences are LGHDT and YNNKEL (reference sequence). The sample is drawn from a study of blood T cell repertoires in COVID-19. Study-level information: T cells, B-cell-depleted T cells, or PBMCs provided the cDNA or gDNA that served as material.

In Seattle, patients joined the study during active infection and were tracked longitudinally. Sequenced: peripheral blood. The chain employs TRBV3-1 (or the pseudogene TRBV3-2) and TRBJ2-5; D is perhaps TRBD1 (6 bases). The TCR comes from a woman between 65 and 79 years old with COVID-19, enrolled during active disease. This chain's CDR3 is CASSPGHSQETQYF. CDR3 DNA: TGTGCCAGCAGCCCGGGACACTCCCAAGAGACCCAGTACTTC.